This entry lists 30 T cell receptor beta chains sequenced from one sample in a study of blood T cell repertoires in COVID-19 (dated by TCRdb to the early 2020s). Receptor amplification or capture employed the immunoSEQ multiplex PCR assay. TCRdb took over this immuneACCESS table, retaining in-frame rearrangements with V and J assigned. Such tables are incomplete; in checked studies, under half of the missing clones stem from an unresolved V gene, and the remainder is unexplained. The sample table lists about 260,000 clones, approximately 86% of them with a count of one. The ten largest make up about 10% of the sample. Sequenced sample: peripheral blood. These receptor sequences come from a man aged 40-55 years who had recovered from COVID-19.

V gene TRBV24-1 combines with J gene TRBJ2-1; 12 bases agree with TRBD2. The germline V gene has CDR1 KGHDR and CDR2 SFDVKD. The CDR3 sequence is 16 residues long. With 3 bases clipped from V and 6 bases from J, the junction kept 5 bases outside the gene matches. The CDR3 loop reads CATSDGTSGLINEQFF. The CDR3 coding sequence is TGTGCCACCAGTGATGGGACTAGCGGGTTGATCAATGAGCAGTTCTTC.

The CDR3 loop is CASSQEETRVYEQYF. CDR3 coding DNA: TGCGCCAGCAGCCAAGAGGAGACTAGAGTTTACGAGCAGTACTTC. This chain links TRBV4-1 with TRBJ2-7; tentative D call: TRBD2 (6 bases). This CDR3 comprises 15 residues. Germline V lookup: CDR1 MGHRA, CDR2 YSYEKL. Trimming removed 0 bases at V and 4 bases at J, with 13 bases between.

On this clone itself: One end of the junction is discordant with germline, which a read error may explain. The chain carries TRBV27 and TRBJ1-2; tentative D call: TRBD1 (6 bases). Germline V gives CDR1 MNHEY, CDR2 SMNVEV (reference sequence). The CDR3 extends over 13 amino acids. CDR3 nucleotides: TGCCGGAGGGGGGGTAGCCCGCACTATGGCTACACCTTC. This sequence encodes CRRGGSPHYGYTF.

The V call is TRBV4-1, the J call TRBJ2-7; 7 nucleotides align to TRBD1. The CDR3 spans 14 residues. V trimming: 3 bases; J trimming: 3 bases; junction bases outside the gene matches: 5. Germline V CDR1 and CDR2: MGHRA, YSYEKL. The DNA of the CDR3 is TGCGCCAGCAGCCAGGGGACAGATCTCTACGAGCAGTACTTC. Translating gives CASSQGTDLYEQYF.

The chain couples TRBV9 to TRBJ2-1; TRBD2 matches at 10 bases. This CDR3 is built from 17 residues. CDR1 SGDLS and CDR2 YYNGEE come from the germline V gene. V lost 0 bases to trimming and J lost 10 bases; unmatched junction nucleotides: 13. The CDR3 DNA follows: TGTGCCAGCAGCGTAGACCCCCTAGCGGGGGTTAACGGCGAGCAGTTCTTC. Encoded protein: CASSVDPLAGVNGEQFF.

CDR3 amino acids: CASTPGGAKLKPELFF. The CDR3 DNA is TGTGCCAGTACCCCGGGGGGGGCCAAGCTTAAACCTGAGCTGTTTTTT. The chain is built from TRBV19 and TRBJ2-2; TRBD2 matches 8 bases. Germline V lookup: CDR1 LNHDA, CDR2 SQIVND (reference sequence). The CDR3 is made up of 16 amino acids. V was pared by 7 bases and J by 11 bases, with 18 bases of the junction left unmatched. The whole variable domain, remainder taken from reference TRBV19 and TRBJ2-2, is DGGITQSPKYLFRKEGQNVTLSCEQNLNHDAMYWYRQDPGQGLRLIYYSQIVNDFQKGDIAEGYSVSREKKESFPLTVTSAQKNPTAFYLCASTPGGAKLKPELFFGEGSRLTVL.

The V call is TRBV30, the J call TRBJ1-6, with D perhaps TRBD1 (6 bases). The CDR3 totals 15 residues. Germline assignment: CDR1 GTSNPN and CDR2 SVGIG (reference sequence). Trimming removed 1 base at V and 10 bases at J, with 17 bases between. CDR3 in amino acids: CAWSALQGSGSPLHF. In DNA form, the CDR3 reads TGTGCCTGGAGTGCCCTACAGGGAAGTGGGTCACCCCTCCACTTT.

V usage is TRBV19 and J usage is TRBJ2-1, with 7 bases aligning to TRBD2. Trimming took 3 bases from V and 4 from J; bases not matched to a gene: 15. The CDR3 loop spans 18 amino acids. Germline V gene lookup returns CDR1 LNHDA and CDR2 SQIVND (reference sequence). CDR3 nucleotide sequence: TGTGCCAGTAGTATCACGGGGGGTGTAGCGCTTTCATACAATGAGCAGTTCTTC. Residues: CASSITGGVALSYNEQFF. Filled out from reference TRBV19 and TRBJ2-1, the complete variable domain reads DGGITQSPKYLFRKEGQNVTLSCEQNLNHDAMYWYRQDPGQGLRLIYYSQIVNDFQKGDIAEGYSVSREKKESFPLTVTSAQKNPTAFYLCASSITGGVALSYNEQFFGPGTRLTVL.

The chain has TRBV5-4 and TRBJ2-7; 10 bases map to TRBD1. The V gene's germline CDR1 is SGHNT and CDR2 YYREEE (reference sequence). The CDR3 has 14 amino acids. Losses at the gene ends were 3 bases for V and 6 bases for J; bases not matched to a gene: 6. The CDR3 DNA reads as TGTGCCAGCAGCTGGGACAGGGGCGATTCCGAGCAGTACTTC. It translates to CASSWDRGDSEQYF.

As for this clone: The junction does not match germline at one end; this may be a read error. The V gene is TRBV29-1, the J gene TRBJ2-1; maybe TRBD2 (5 bases). This CDR3 has 14 amino acids. Germline V lookup: CDR1 SQVTM, CDR2 ANQGSEA. The CDR3 DNA reads as TGCAGCGTTGTGCGGCTAGCTTCCTCCAATGAGCAGTTCTTC. As protein: CSVVRLASSNEQFF.

The J gene is TRBJ1-3, the V gene TRBV3-1 (or the pseudogene TRBV3-2); no firm D call. The CDR3 sequence is 12 residues long. Germline V CDR1 and CDR2: LGHDT, YNNKEL (reference sequence). V lost 0 bases, J lost 7 bases, and 4 bases lay in between. The CDR3 sequence: CASSQDGNTIYF. CDR3 in DNA: TGTGCCAGCAGCCAAGACGGGAACACCATATATTTT.

This sequence joins TRBV2 and TRBJ2-7; 8 bases are shared with TRBD1. Germline lookup yields CDR1 SNHLY and CDR2 FYNNEI. V shed 6 bases, J shed 4 bases, and the junction held 11 bases outside the gene matches. The CDR3 extends over 15 amino acids. The CDR3 region is CASRADRGLNYEQYF. In DNA, the CDR3 is TGTGCCAGCAGGGCCGACAGGGGACTTAATTACGAGCAGTACTTC.

The J gene is TRBJ1-5, the V gene TRBV19; 7 nucleotides align to TRBD1. Germline lookup yields CDR1 LNHDA and CDR2 SQIVND (reference sequence). The junction had 7 bases not matched to a gene; V was cut back by 8 bases and J by 0 bases. The CDR3 sequence is 15 residues long. The CDR3 coding sequence is TGTGCCAGTGGAGGACAGGATTTTAGCAATCAGCCCCAGCATTTT. Protein sequence: CASGGQDFSNQPQHF. Combining the CDR3 with reference TRBV19 and TRBJ1-5 gives the whole variable domain DGGITQSPKYLFRKEGQNVTLSCEQNLNHDAMYWYRQDPGQGLRLIYYSQIVNDFQKGDIAEGYSVSREKKESFPLTVTSAQKNPTAFYLCASGGQDFSNQPQHFGDGTRLSIL.

CDR3 nucleotide sequence: TGTGCCACCCAGGTTAGCGGGGGGGTGGATGAGCAGTTCTTC. Translated: CATQVSGGVDEQFF. The chain is built from TRBV6-5 and TRBJ2-1; 11 bases fit TRBD2. V gave up 10 bases and J gave up 8 bases; unmatched junction bases: 10. The length of the CDR3 is 14 residues. Germline V gives CDR1 MNHEY, CDR2 SVGAGI.

The genes are TRBV2 and TRBJ1-3; D gene unclear. The germline V gene has CDR1 SNHLY and CDR2 FYNNEI. The CDR3 sequence is 14 residues long. Trimming cost V 11 bases and J 8 bases, with 22 bases left between them. Here the CDR3 DNA reads TGTGCCCGAGGGCGGCGGACCCGTTTCGACACCATATATTTT. Translated, it gives CARGRRTRFDTIYF.

This clone was recorded a few times. V and J are TRBV5-6 and TRBJ1-1; tentative D call: TRBD1 (6 bases). This CDR3 is 19 amino acids long. Trimming left V 3 bases short and J 3 bases short, with 27 bases between. Germline V CDR1 and CDR2: SGHDT, YYEEEE. CDR3 coding DNA: TGTGCCAGCAGCTCCCCAGGGAGACAAATAACGAAGGGGGACACTGAAGCTTTCTTT. Its translation: CASSSPGRQITKGDTEAFF.

The gene calls are TRBV25-1 and TRBJ2-1; 8 nucleotides line up with TRBD2. Per the germline V gene, CDR1 is MGHDK and CDR2 is SYGVNS. The CDR3 is 14 residues long. The ends lost 4 bases at V and 9 bases at J; junction bases unmatched: 8. The CDR3 protein is CASSAGGVLGEQFF. CDR3 nucleotide sequence: TGTGCCAGCAGTGCCGGGGGGGTCCTGGGTGAGCAGTTCTTC.

J is TRBJ2-3 and V is TRBV28; 8 bases align to TRBD1. This CDR3 comprises 16 residues. V gave up 1 base and J gave up 1 base; unmatched junction bases: 4. In germline, CDR1 is MDHEN, CDR2 SYDVKM. CDR3 region: CASSLFGTGGTDTQYF. The CDR3 region has the DNA TGTGCCAGCAGTTTATTCGGGACAGGAGGCACAGATACGCAGTATTTT.

V is TRBV7-8 and J is TRBJ2-1; 9 bases agree with TRBD2. Unmatched junction bases numbered 3, after V lost 3 bases and J lost 3 bases. CDR1 and CDR2 from the germline V gene are SGHVS and FQNEAQ. The CDR3 length is 15 residues. CDR3: CASSFTSGFYNEQFF. CDR3 in DNA: TGTGCCAGCAGCTTCACTAGCGGGTTCTACAATGAGCAGTTCTTC.

V usage is TRBV5-4 and J usage is TRBJ2-3; D is unclear. The germline V and J ends were trimmed by 4 bases and 2 bases, with 2 bases remaining between them. The CDR3 loop spans 11 amino acids. Looked up from germline, CDR1 is SGHNT and CDR2 is YYREEE (reference sequence). This CDR3 is CASSLTDTQYF. As DNA, the CDR3 is TGTGCCAGCAGCCTCACAGATACGCAGTATTTT.

This clone was found a few times. The chain carries TRBV19 and TRBJ2-1; TRBD2 aligns across 14 bases. The CDR3 has 18 residues. CDR1 and CDR2 (germline): LNHDA, SQIVND (reference sequence). Losses at the gene ends were 7 bases for V and 1 base for J; bases not matched to a gene: 9. The CDR3 bases are TGTGCCAGTACCTCGACTAGCGGGAGGGCCCGATCCTACAATGAGCAGTTCTTC. It translates to CASTSTSGRARSYNEQFF.

This chain links TRBV25-1 with TRBJ1-1; 8 bases match TRBD1. The CDR3 consists of 14 residues. Per germline, CDR1 MGHDK and CDR2 SYGVNS. Unmatched junction bases numbered 7, after V lost 6 bases and J lost 4 bases. The CDR3 DNA is TGTGCCAGCAGGGGAGACAGGGGAGCCACTGAAGCTTTCTTT. This encodes CASRGDRGATEAFF.

This clone was detected only a few times. The chain recombines TRBV7-3 with TRBJ2-1, with D tentatively TRBD1 (5 bases). V gave up 2 bases and J gave up 8 bases, with 7 bases separating them. The V gene's germline CDR1 is SGHTA and CDR2 FQGTGA. The CDR3 length is 12 residues. CDR3 sequence (DNA): TGTGCCAGCAGCTTATCAGGGCATGAGCAGTTCTTC. This sequence encodes CASSLSGHEQFF.

This clone showed up just once. The V gene is TRBV14, the J gene TRBJ2-2; 7 nucleotides align to TRBD2. The CDR3 covers 18 residues. Germline V gene sequence: CDR1 SGHDN, CDR2 FVKESK. The V gene end was trimmed by 4 bases and the J gene end by 2 bases; junction bases not matched to a gene: 13. CDR3 protein: CASSPPYASGINTGELFF. CDR3 nucleotide sequence: TGTGCCAGCAGCCCCCCCTATGCCAGCGGGATTAACACCGGGGAGCTGTTTTTT.

The rearrangement joins TRBV11-1 to TRBJ2-7; D is perhaps TRBD2 (6 bases). There are 14 residues in the CDR3. Between the trimmed V and J ends, which lost 5 bases and 4 bases, there was a span of 15 bases. Germline V gives CDR1 SGHAT, CDR2 FQDESV (reference sequence). The CDR3 sequence is CASSPSRGRYEQYF. In nucleotides, the CDR3 is TGTGCCAGCAGCCCTTCTCGGGGGAGGTACGAGCAGTACTTC.

This chain connects TRBV7-3 to TRBJ2-1; TRBD2 is a possible D gene (5 bases). Per the germline V gene, CDR1 is SGHTA and CDR2 is FQGTGA. The V end was cut by 2 bases, the J end by 6 bases, with 11 bases between. This CDR3 spans 14 amino acids. CDR3 coding DNA: TGTGCCAGCAGCTTAGTTCCTAGCAGCAATGAGCAGTTCTTC. Translated: CASSLVPSSNEQFF.

This clone was seen only once. V gene TRBV27 combines with J gene TRBJ1-6, with D tentatively TRBD1 (6 bases). V shed 6 bases and J shed 9 bases, with 15 bases lying between them. The CDR3 runs 14 residues. CDR1 and CDR2 from the germline V gene are MNHEY and SMNVEV (reference sequence). CDR3 DNA: TGTGCCAGCAGAGGACAGCGTGGATCTTCACCCCTCCACTTT. As protein: CASRGQRGSSPLHF.

This clone was seen only once. The chain is built from TRBV7-8 and TRBJ2-3, with TRBD2 matching 7 bases. After removal of 0 bases from V and 2 bases from J, the junction contained 8 bases not matched to a gene. The germline V gene has CDR1 SGHVS and CDR2 FQNEAQ. The CDR3 consists of 17 residues. CDR3 DNA sequence: TGTGCCAGCAGCTTAGCCCCTCAGCGGGGTGACACAGATACGCAGTATTTT. It yields the protein CASSLAPQRGDTDTQYF.

This clone showed up just a few times. The rearrangement links TRBV29-1 to TRBJ1-2; 12 bases agree with TRBD1. Looked up from germline, CDR1 is SQVTM and CDR2 is ANQGSEA. V lost 2 bases to trimming and J lost 0 bases; unmatched junction nucleotides: 10. The CDR3 contains 18 residues. CDR3 coding DNA: TGCAGCGTTGAAAATTCCCCGGGACAGGGGGCCCCTAACTATGGCTACACCTTC. Translated, it gives CSVENSPGQGAPNYGYTF.

J is TRBJ2-7 and V is TRBV29-1; a weak D match, TRBD2 (6 bases). The V gene's germline CDR1 is SQVTM and CDR2 ANQGSEA. The CDR3 length is 12 residues. V gave up 6 bases and J gave up 3 bases, with 12 bases separating them. CDR3 amino acids: CSVAGPNYEQYF. The DNA for the CDR3 is TGCAGCGTGGCGGGACCCAACTACGAGCAGTACTTC.